The entry below gives a single T cell receptor beta chain sequence along with its context. Germline CDR1 and CDR2: SGHNT and YENEEA. V lost 11 bases and J lost 4, with 11 bases in between. CDR3 length: 12 amino acids. The data originate from a study of shared clonotypes between healthy human individuals. Profiling relied on immunoSEQ multiplex PCR, and the TCRdb table lists in-frame clones only, not all of them. The sample includes some 2.4 million clones, approximately 94% of them seen just once. Sequencing was done on a sample of naive CD4+ T cells from PBMCs. Subset given: CD45RA+ positively selected. This TCR was sampled from a man younger than 35 in good health. Some clones in this sample may be carry-over from other donors' samples. The chain uses TRBV11-3 and TRBJ2-2, with D uncertain. CDR3 sequence: CASSSGTGELFF. CDR3 bases: TGTGCCTCGTCTTCGGGCACCGGGGAGCTGTTTTTT.